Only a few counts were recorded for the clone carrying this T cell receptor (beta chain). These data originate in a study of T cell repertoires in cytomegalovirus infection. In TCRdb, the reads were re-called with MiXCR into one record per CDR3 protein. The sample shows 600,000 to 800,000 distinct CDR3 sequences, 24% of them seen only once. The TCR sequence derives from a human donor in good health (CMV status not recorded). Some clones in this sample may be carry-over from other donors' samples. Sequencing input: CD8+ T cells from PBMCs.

The CDR3 reads CASSLSFGSDGYTF. CDR3 DNA sequence: TGTGCCAGCAGCCTCAGTTTTGGGTCGGATGGCTACACCTTC. The rearrangement joins TRBV7-2 to TRBJ1-2; D not resolved. The CDR3 contains 14 residues. The ends were cut back, 5 bases at V and 6 bases at J, with 16 bases in the middle. Germline V gene data show CDR1 as SGHTA and CDR2 as FQGNSA.